Reported below is one TCR beta chain. As yet, its antigen is unknown. Primed by a sample-barcoded 5' primer and a J-beta primer mix, a second PCR proceeded for about 6 to 12 cycles. All cDNA molecules were each tagged by a template-switch adaptor with 12 random nucleotides. Each CDR3 protein is one row after TCRdb ran MiXCR on the 5' RACE reads. Of approximately 810,000 distinct CDR3 sequences listed, about 36% are singletons. Trimming removed 1 base at V and 8 bases at J, with 11 bases between. The CDR3 sequence is 13 residues long. Germline CDR1 SEHNR, CDR2 FQNEAQ (reference sequence). This entry is derived from a study of blood T cells in healthy people across ages. Study-wide results and caveats: The percentage of naive T cells correlated strongly with TCR beta diversity. For the donors, CMV status was unknown and possibly confounded expanded clonotype changes. Long-lived donors carried more naive CD4+ cells and greater diversity than aged donors.

The specimen was blood. The sequence derives from a man younger than 35 in good health. The rearrangement links TRBV7-9 to TRBJ1-2; no reliable D call. CDR3 nucleotide sequence: TGTGCCAGCAGCTTAGGGGCTAACGCGGGCTACACCTTC. This encodes CASSLGANAGYTF.